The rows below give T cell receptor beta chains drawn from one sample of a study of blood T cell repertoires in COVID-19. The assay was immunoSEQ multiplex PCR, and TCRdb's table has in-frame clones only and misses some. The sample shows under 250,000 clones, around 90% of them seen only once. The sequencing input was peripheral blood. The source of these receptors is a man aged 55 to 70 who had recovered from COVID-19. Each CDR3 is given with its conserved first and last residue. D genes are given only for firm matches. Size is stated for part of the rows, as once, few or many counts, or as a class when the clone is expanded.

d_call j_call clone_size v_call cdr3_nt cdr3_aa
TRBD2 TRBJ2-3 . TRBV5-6 TGTGCCAGCAGCTTGGATATAGCGGGGGGCACAGATACGCAGTATTTT CASSLDIAGGTDTQYF
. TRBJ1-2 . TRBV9 TGTGCCAGCAGCCCGGAGGCTGGGAGCTATGGCTACACCTTC CASSPEAGSYGYTF
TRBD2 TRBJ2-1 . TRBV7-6 TGTGCCAGCAGCCCGCGGACTAGCGAGGGATACAATGAGCAGTTCTTC CASSPRTSEGYNEQFF
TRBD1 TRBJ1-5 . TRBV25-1 TGTGCCAGCAGTGAGGACAGGGGGAGTCAGCCCCAGCATTTT CASSEDRGSQPQHF
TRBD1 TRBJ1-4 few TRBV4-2 TGTGCCAGCAGCCAAGAGAGTAGGGGGCTTGATGAAAAACTGTTTTTT CASSQESRGLDEKLFF
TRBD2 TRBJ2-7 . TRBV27 TGTGCCAGCAGTTTATCGTTAGCGGGGGTCTACGAGCAGTACTTC CASSLSLAGVYEQYF
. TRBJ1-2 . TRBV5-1 TGCGCCAGCAGCTTGGAAGGAGGGTATGGCTACACCTTC CASSLEGGYGYTF
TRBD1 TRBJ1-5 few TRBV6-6 TGTGCCAGCAGGAAAGGGACAGGGGATAACCAGCCCCAGCATTTT CASRKGTGDNQPQHF
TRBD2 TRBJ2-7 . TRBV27 TGTGCCAGCAGTGAGGGACTAGCTGGTACCTACGAGCAGTACTTC CASSEGLAGTYEQYF
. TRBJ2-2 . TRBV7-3 TGTGCCAGCAGCTCGACTAGGGAGCTGTTTTTT CASSSTRELFF
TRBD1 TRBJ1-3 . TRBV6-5 TGTGCCAGCAGTTCACAACAGGGGCTAGGAAACACCATATATTTT CASSSQQGLGNTIYF
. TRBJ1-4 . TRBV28 TGTGCCAGCAGGTCCGGGAAACTGTTTTTT CASRSGKLFF
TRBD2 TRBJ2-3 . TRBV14 TGTGCCAGCAGCGAACTAGCGGGGAGAACAGATACGCAGTATTTT CASSELAGRTDTQYF
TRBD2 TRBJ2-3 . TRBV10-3 TGTGCCATCAGTGAACGACTAGCGGGTAGCACAGATACGCAGTATTTT CAISERLAGSTDTQYF
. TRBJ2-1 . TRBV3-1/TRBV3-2 TGTGCCAGCAGCCTAAGCAGCGGTGCCTACAATGAGCAGTTCTTC CASSLSSGAYNEQFF
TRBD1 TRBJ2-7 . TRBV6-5 TGTGCCAGCAGTTACCCGACAGGGGGCGGTTACGAGCAGTACTTC CASSYPTGGGYEQYF
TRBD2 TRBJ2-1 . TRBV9 TGTGCCAGCAGCCCGATCAGTAGCGGGGGGTCCTACAATGAGCAGTTCTTC CASSPISSGGSYNEQFF
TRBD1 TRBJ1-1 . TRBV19 TGTGCCAGTATTACCGGGACAGCGAACACTGAAGCTTTCTTT CASITGTANTEAFF
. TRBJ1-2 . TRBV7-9 TGTGCCAGCGGGCAGGACAGTCATGGCTACACCTTC CASGQDSHGYTF
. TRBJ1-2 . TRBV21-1 TGTGCCAGCAGCAAATTTGAGAGTGAGGGGGCGACTGGCTACACCTTC CASSKFESEGATGYTF
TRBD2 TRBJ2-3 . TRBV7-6 TGTGCCAGCAGCCCGAGCCTGACTAGCGGGGGCTCAGATACGCAGTATTTT CASSPSLTSGGSDTQYF
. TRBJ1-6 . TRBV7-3 TGTGCCAGCAGCTTAGGGCTGTCGAATTCACCCCTCCACTTT CASSLGLSNSPLHF
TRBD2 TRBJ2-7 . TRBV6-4 TGTGCCAGCAATCCACTAGCGGGGGCCTCCTACGAGCAGTACTTC CASNPLAGASYEQYF
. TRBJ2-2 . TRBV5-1 TGCGCCAGCAGCTTGGCCGGGTACGAGTCCGGGGAGCTGTTTTTT CASSLAGYESGELFF
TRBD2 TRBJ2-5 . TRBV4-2 TGTGCCAGCAGCCAAGAAAGGGGCCTAGCGGGGGTCAAAGAGACCCAGTACTTC CASSQERGLAGVKETQYF
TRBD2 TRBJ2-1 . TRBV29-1 TGCAGCGTTGAAAGTCTAGCGGGAGACTCCTACAATGAGCAGTTCTTC CSVESLAGDSYNEQFF